The entry below describes one TCR beta chain. TCRdb ran MiXCR on the 5' RACE reads and lists one entry per CDR3 protein. The data hold 420,000 or so distinct CDR3 sequences, with less than 20% observed a single time. The CDR3 contains 21 residues. The V gene end was trimmed by 5 bases and the J gene end by 0 bases; junction bases not matched to a gene: 17. Germline V gives CDR1 MNHEY, CDR2 SVGEGT. This sample is drawn from a study of identical twins. J is TRBJ2-1 and V is TRBV6-2 or TRBV6-3; 12 nucleotides match TRBD2. The sequence was obtained from a man in his fifties or sixties in good health. The sample comprised naive T cells sorted from blood. The CDR3: CASSTRLAGEVTRSSYNEQFF. CDR3 nucleotides: TGTGCCAGCAGTACCCGACTAGCGGGAGAGGTCACAAGGAGCTCCTACAATGAGCAGTTCTTC.